Listed here is a single T cell receptor beta chain. Its antigen is undetermined. Use of 60 Vbeta and 13 Jbeta primers characterized the PCR. This table comes from immunoSEQ multiplex PCR, and its TCRdb copy is limited to in-frame clones, with some not included. The data hold approximately 50,000 clones, with roughly 75% observed a single time. The data are from a study of cytomegalovirus exposure and HLA in healthy donors. This CDR3 is 15 amino acids long. The ends lost 5 bases at V and 7 bases at J; junction bases unmatched: 9. The germline V gene encodes CDR1 SGHTA and CDR2 FQGTGA. General study findings and limits: Specificity for CMV antigens was confirmed in vitro for three of the CMV-associated chains. Some segments of the V type, notably TRBV6-2 and TRBV6-3, were excluded as indistinguishable. Most TCR sequences showed up rarely, but some public TCRs showed up in many donors. In a later analysis, HLA-associated TCR beta chains were more clonally expanded than equally common others.

The receptor was derived from a man between 25 and 39 years old in good health and CMV-seropositive. Sequenced sample: PBMCs. This chain links TRBV7-3 with TRBJ1-2; 11 bases match TRBD1. The CDR3 loop is CASSPRGQGGGGYTF. The CDR3 DNA is TGTGCCAGCAGCCCGCGGGGACAGGGGGGAGGTGGCTACACCTTC. The full variable domain, with the rest looked up from reference TRBV7-3 and TRBJ1-2, is GAGVSQTPSNKVTEKGKYVELRCDPISGHTALYWYRQSLGQGPEFLIYFQGTGAADDSGLPNDRFFAVRPEGSVSTLKIQRTERGDSAVYLCASSPRGQGGGGYTFGSGTRLTVV.